This entry lists 25 T cell receptor beta chains sequenced from one sample in a study of shared clonotypes between healthy human individuals. Only in-frame clones appear in the TCRdb table, and some are missing; sequencing was by immunoSEQ multiplex PCR. The repertoire holds approximately 2.5 million clones, with roughly 92% as singletons. The sequenced sample consisted of naive CD4+ T cells sorted from blood. Sample subset: CD45RA+ positively selected. The source of these receptors is a man aged 18 to 30 in good health.

Concerning this clone itself: One junction end disagrees with the germline gene, perhaps due to a read error. The chain links TRBV2 to TRBJ2-3, with 7 bases that match TRBD1. Germline CDR1 is SNHLY and CDR2 is FYNNEI. This CDR3 is built from 13 residues. CDR3 in DNA: TGTGCCTGCAGGGACAGCTACACAGATACGCAGTATTTT. Amino acid sequence: CACRDSYTDTQYF.

This clone occurred once. The chain uses TRBV21-1 and TRBJ2-1; the table gives TRBD2 as D, unverified against the DNA. TRBV21-1 is reported as a pseudogene. The CDR3 sequence is 19 residues long. The DNA for the CDR3 is TGTGCCAGCAGCAAAGTCTCGAGCGGGAGGCCTAGCTCCTACAATGAGCAGTTCTTC. Protein: CASSKVSSGRPSSYNEQFF.

This clone was seen only once. The chain uses TRBV28 and TRBJ1-4, with D perhaps matching TRBD1 (6 bases). The length of the CDR3 is 15 residues. Trimming shortened V by 3 bases and J by 6 bases, and 14 bases separated the two germline ends. Per germline, CDR1 MDHEN and CDR2 SYDVKM. CDR3 in amino acids: CASSFWGLVDEKLFF. CDR3 nucleotide sequence: TGTGCCAGCAGTTTCTGGGGGCTGGTCGATGAAAAACTGTTTTTT.

The chain combines TRBV10-2 with TRBJ1-1, with no clear D. Germline V lookup: CDR1 WSHSY, CDR2 SAAADI. The CDR3 totals 13 residues. The V end lost 4 bases, the J end lost 0 bases, and 6 bases lay between the germline ends. This CDR3 reads CASSADLNTEAFF. The CDR3 nucleotides read TGCGCCAGCAGTGCTGACCTGAACACTGAAGCTTTCTTT.

The chain carries TRBV21-1 and TRBJ2-4; TRBD2, as called in the table, went unchecked against the DNA. TRBV21-1 is reported as a pseudogene. This CDR3 region has 18 residues. CDR3 loop: CASSPRTSGRLDRNIQYF. Written as DNA, the CDR3 is TGTGCCAGCAGCCCCCGGACTAGCGGGAGACTTGACCGGAACATTCAGTACTTC.

The genes are TRBV5-1 and TRBJ2-5; a possible D gene is TRBD1 (5 bases). Looked up from germline, CDR1 is SGHRS and CDR2 is YFSETQ. This CDR3 is built from 14 residues. V lost 2 bases and J 5 bases, leaving 13 bases between the germline ends. The CDR3 bases are TGCGCCAGCAGCTTAGGGGCAGGGTCGGAGACCCAGTACTTC. This gives the protein CASSLGAGSETQYF. Full variable domain (remainder filled in from reference TRBV5-1 and TRBJ2-5): KAGVTQTPRYLIKTRGQQVTLSCSPISGHRSVSWYQQTPGQGLQFLFEYFSETQRNKGNFPGRFSGRQFSNSRSEMNVSTLELGDSALYLCASSLGAGSETQYFGPGTRLLVL.

This clone was counted between two and nine times. The chain employs TRBV7-9 and TRBJ1-6; D ambiguous. In germline, CDR1 is SEHNR, CDR2 FQNEAQ (reference sequence). Between the trimmed V and J ends, which lost 6 bases and 7 bases, there was a span of 13 bases. This CDR3 is 14 amino acids long. This chain's CDR3 is CASSSDGLNSPLHF. The CDR3 DNA reads as TGTGCCAGCAGTTCCGACGGTTTGAATTCACCCCTCCACTTT.

For this clone: The same CDR3 also results from other DNA sequences found in this sample. The rearrangement links TRBV5-1 to TRBJ2-7, with TRBD2 as a possible D gene (6 bases). The CDR3 covers 16 residues. Germline CDR1 SGHRS, CDR2 YFSETQ. The V end was cut by 0 bases, the J end by 1 base, with 14 bases between. This CDR3 is CASSLESSGRSYEQYF. CDR3 DNA sequence: TGCGCCAGCAGCTTGGAATCTTCCGGGAGATCCTACGAGCAGTACTTC.

The chain has TRBV6-5 and TRBJ2-7; 12 positions match TRBD2. Germline V gives CDR1 MNHEY, CDR2 SVGAGI. The CDR3 has 16 amino acids. Trimming cost V 0 bases and J 2 bases; bases outside gene matches: 2. CDR3 protein: CASSYSLAGGTYEQYF. The DNA for the CDR3 is TGTGCCAGCAGTTACTCGCTAGCGGGAGGGACCTACGAGCAGTACTTC.

This sequence joins TRBV6-1 and TRBJ2-7, with 12 bases lining up with TRBD1. The J segment lost 7 bases and the V segment lost 4 bases, leaving 8 bases of the junction unmatched. The V gene's germline CDR1 is MNHNS and CDR2 SASEGT. This CDR3 has 15 amino acids. Here the CDR3 DNA reads TGTGCCAGCAGTGGACCGGGACAGGGGGCTCGGGAGCAGTACTTC. This encodes CASSGPGQGAREQYF.

V is TRBV6-1 and J is TRBJ2-2, with D maybe TRBD1 (5 bases). Trimming stripped 8 bases from V and 6 bases from J, with 13 bases between. Germline CDR1 and CDR2: MNHNS and SASEGT. The CDR3 is 13 residues long. The CDR3 loop reads CASAPRVSGELFF. The CDR3 DNA is TGTGCCAGCGCACCCAGGGTTTCCGGGGAGCTGTTTTTT.

The rearrangement uses TRBV4-1 and TRBJ2-5; TRBD1 is a possible D gene (5 bases). CDR1 MGHRA and CDR2 YSYEKL come from the germline V gene. This CDR3 comprises 14 residues. V lost 4 bases and J 3 bases, leaving 12 bases between the germline ends. CDR3 DNA sequence: TGCGCCAGCAGCCGCTCGACAGATAAAGAGACCCAGTACTTC. It yields the protein CASSRSTDKETQYF.

The chain uses TRBV7-2 and TRBJ2-2, with 7 bases that match TRBD2. The CDR3 runs 15 residues. Germline V gene sequence: CDR1 SGHTA, CDR2 FQGNSA. Trimming cost V 7 bases and J 2 bases; bases outside gene matches: 7. For the CDR3, the DNA is TGTGCCAGCACCCGGGGAGGGCCCAACACCGGGGAGCTGTTTTTT. Its translation: CASTRGGPNTGELFF.

The chain employs TRBV7-9 and TRBJ1-5, with TRBD1 as a possible D gene (5 bases). Looked up from germline, CDR1 is SEHNR and CDR2 is FQNEAQ (reference sequence). Trimming pared 5 bases from V and 0 bases from J, leaving 20 bases between. This CDR3 comprises 18 residues. The CDR3 bases are TGTGCCAGCAGCCGTACCTTTACAGGAACCCATAGCAATCAGCCCCAGCATTTT. Encoded protein: CASSRTFTGTHSNQPQHF.

This sequence joins TRBV29-1 and TRBJ2-3, with TRBD2 as a possible D gene (6 bases). This CDR3 has 12 amino acids. CDR1 and CDR2 (germline): SQVTM, ANQGSEA. V was trimmed by 4 bases and J by 7 bases, leaving 12 bases between them. CDR3 protein: CSVGALANTQYF. The DNA of the CDR3 is TGCAGCGTTGGCGCTCTAGCGAATACGCAGTATTTT.

This chain joins TRBV5-5 and TRBJ2-7; no firm D call. CDR1 and CDR2 from the germline V gene are SGHKS and YYEKEE (reference sequence). The germline V and J ends were trimmed by 0 bases and 0 bases, with 10 bases remaining between them. The CDR3 extends over 15 amino acids. Here the CDR3 DNA reads TGTGCCAGCAGCTTGGATTCCGGCAGCTCCTACGAGCAGTACTTC. Amino acids: CASSLDSGSSYEQYF.

This rearrangement joins TRBV28 to TRBJ1-3, with TRBD1 identical over 9 bases. V lost 5 bases, J lost 4 bases, and 3 bases stayed unmatched. This CDR3 region has 14 residues. Germline CDR1 MDHEN, CDR2 SYDVKM. Here the CDR3 DNA reads TGTGCCAGCAGTAACAGGGGGCTAGGAAACACCATATATTTT. Its translation: CASSNRGLGNTIYF. Based on the CDR3 plus reference TRBV28 and TRBJ1-3, the full variable domain is DVKVTQSSRYLVKRTGEKVFLECVQDMDHENMFWYRQDPGLGLRLIYFSYDVKMKEKGDIPEGYSVSREKKERFSLILESASTNQTSMYLCASSNRGLGNTIYFGEGSWLTVV.

V usage is TRBV15 and J usage is TRBJ2-3; 7 bases map to TRBD2. J lost 1 base, V lost 1 base, and 2 bases had no gene match. The CDR3 has 15 amino acids. Germline CDR1 is LNHNV and CDR2 is YYDKDF (reference sequence). The CDR3 loop is CATSRALAGTDTQYF. Written as DNA, the CDR3 is TGTGCCACCAGCAGAGCTCTAGCGGGCACAGATACGCAGTATTTT.

This clone has only one observation. The same CDR3 can be traced to other DNA sequences in this sample. The chain recombines TRBV5-1 with TRBJ2-1; no clear D. The CDR3 contains 14 residues. Deletions cut 0 bases from V and 1 base from J, with 5 bases between. Germline V gives CDR1 SGHRS, CDR2 YFSETQ. DNA for the CDR3: TGCGCCAGCAGCTTGGGACAATCCTACAATGAGCAGTTCTTC. Translation: CASSLGQSYNEQFF. The whole variable domain, filled in from reference TRBV5-1 and TRBJ2-1, reads KAGVTQTPRYLIKTRGQQVTLSCSPISGHRSVSWYQQTPGQGLQFLFEYFSETQRNKGNFPGRFSGRQFSNSRSEMNVSTLELGDSALYLCASSLGQSYNEQFFGPGTRLTVL.

The rearrangement joins TRBV6-1 to TRBJ1-1; weak D call: TRBD1 (6 bases). Trimming removed 11 bases from V and 4 bases from J, with 14 bases in between. Germline V gives CDR1 MNHNS, CDR2 SASEGT. This CDR3 region has 12 residues. The CDR3 reads CALQGLTTEAFF. CDR3 DNA: TGTGCCCTTCAGGGGTTAACCACTGAAGCTTTCTTT.

As to this clone: Different DNA sequences within this sample yield the same CDR3. The CDR3 DNA reads TGTGCCAGTAGTATAGGGGGACTAGCGGGGCAAGAGACCCAGTACTTC. The encoded protein is CASSIGGLAGQETQYF. V usage is TRBV19 and J usage is TRBJ2-5; TRBD2 matches at 13 bases. Germline V gives CDR1 LNHDA, CDR2 SQIVND (reference sequence). This CDR3 is 16 amino acids long. The V gene end was trimmed by 1 base and the J gene end by 2 bases; junction bases not matched to a gene: 1.

This clone was detected once. The chain is built from TRBV18 and TRBJ2-3; no definite D call. Between the trimmed V and J ends, which lost 1 base and 2 bases, there was a span of 10 bases. CDR3 length: 15 amino acids. Germline CDR1 and CDR2: KGHSH and LQKENI. The CDR3 loop is CASSPLDLSTDTQYF. Written as DNA, the CDR3 is TGTGCCAGCTCACCACTGGACCTCTCCACAGATACGCAGTATTTT.

In its sample, this clone was seen once. The rearrangement joins TRBV15 to TRBJ2-5; the D is unclear. The V end was cut by 5 bases, the J end by 0 bases, with 7 bases between. CDR1 and CDR2 from the germline V gene are LNHNV and YYDKDF (reference sequence). The CDR3 consists of 13 residues. CDR3 amino acids: CATSGWNQETQYF. CDR3 coding DNA: TGTGCCACCAGCGGCTGGAACCAAGAGACCCAGTACTTC. The full variable domain, rest sourced from reference TRBV15 and TRBJ2-5, is DAMVIQNPRYQVTQFGKPVTLSCSQTLNHNVMYWYQQKSSQAPKLLFHYYDKDFNNEADTPDNFQSRRPNTSFCFLDIRSPGLGDTAMYLCATSGWNQETQYFGPGTRLLVL.

Worth noting for this clone: The same CDR3 is also encoded by other DNA sequences in this sample. V usage is TRBV5-1 and J usage is TRBJ1-2; 8 bases are shared with TRBD1. Germline V gene sequence: CDR1 SGHRS, CDR2 YFSETQ. Trimming at V came to 4 bases and at J to 8 bases, leaving 13 bases not matched to a gene. This CDR3 comprises 15 residues. CDR3 region: CASSTGQGGVDGYTF. The CDR3 DNA reads TGCGCCAGCAGCACCGGACAGGGTGGAGTGGACGGCTACACCTTC.

The chain links TRBV5-1 to TRBJ2-4, with D possibly being TRBD2 (5 bases). The V gene's germline CDR1 is SGHRS and CDR2 YFSETQ. V was trimmed by 0 bases and J by 2 bases, leaving 15 bases between them. The CDR3 runs 17 residues. In DNA, the CDR3 is TGCGCCAGCAGCTTGGATATATCGGGATCGACCAAAAACATTCAGTACTTC. It codes for CASSLDISGSTKNIQYF.